The T cell receptor (beta chain) described here comes from a study of neurological immune-mediated disorders. This clonotype was found many times. Each CDR3 protein is one row after TCRdb ran MiXCR on the 5' RACE reads. This table holds over 35,000 distinct CDR3 sequences, less than 5% found once. CDR3 size: 13 residues. CDR1 is DFQATT, CDR2 SNEGSKA, per germline (reference sequence). The V end lost 2 bases, the J end lost 7 bases, and 12 bases lay between the germline ends. This chain joins TRBV20-1 and TRBJ2-4; D possibly corresponds to TRBD2 (6 bases). Sequences were obtained from PBMCs. The receptor was isolated from a man younger than 45 with multiple sclerosis. The CDR3 spells CSARYAGRNIQYF. The CDR3 nucleotides are TGCAGTGCTAGATATGCAGGGAGGAACATTCAGTACTTC.